This TCR beta chain was retrieved from a study of blood T cell repertoires in COVID-19. After removal of 4 bases from V and 5 bases from J, the junction contained 4 bases not matched to a gene. CDR3 length: 13 residues. CDR1 and CDR2 from the germline V gene are SNHLY and FYNNEI. Per the authors' pipeline: By means of reference gene primer amplification, nucleated cell counts were estimated. Data came from immunoSEQ multiplex PCR; TCRdb stores just in-frame clones and leaves some out. That table furnishes V, J and clone size, whereas the DNA furnished D and trimming. This repertoire shows 200,000 to 250,000 clones, 86% found once; its top ten account for around 2.1%. This clone was seen only a few times. Which cohort a participant joined came from the clinical history participants gave.

The specimen was PBMCs or T cells enriched from blood (not recorded which). The TCR comes from a woman between 45 and 65 years old who had recovered from COVID-19. V is TRBV2 and J is TRBJ1-2; 7 bases fit TRBD1. The CDR3 protein is CASSGDSQYGYTF. The CDR3 DNA reads as TGTGCCAGCAGTGGGGACAGCCAATATGGCTACACCTTC.